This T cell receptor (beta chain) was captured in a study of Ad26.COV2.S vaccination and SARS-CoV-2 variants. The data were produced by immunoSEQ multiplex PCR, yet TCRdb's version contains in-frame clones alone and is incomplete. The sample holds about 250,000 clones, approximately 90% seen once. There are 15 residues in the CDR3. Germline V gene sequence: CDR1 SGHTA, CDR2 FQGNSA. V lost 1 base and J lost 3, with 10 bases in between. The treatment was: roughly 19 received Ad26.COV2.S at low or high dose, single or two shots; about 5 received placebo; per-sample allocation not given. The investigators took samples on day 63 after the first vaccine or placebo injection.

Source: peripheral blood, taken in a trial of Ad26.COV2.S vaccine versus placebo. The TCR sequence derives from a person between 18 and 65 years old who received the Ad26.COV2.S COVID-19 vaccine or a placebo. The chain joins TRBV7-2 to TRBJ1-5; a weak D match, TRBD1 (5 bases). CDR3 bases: TGTGCCAGCAGCTTAGATGGGGGGTACAATCAGCCCCAGCATTTT. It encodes CASSLDGGYNQPQHF.